This TCR beta chain stems from a study of T cells in Graves' hyperthyroidism and ophthalmopathy. Whole-study findings and limits: Separating ophthalmopathy from stable hyperthyroidism was achieved by a 13 V-J model.

This clonotype was picked up a small number of times. As yet, its antigen is unknown. The germline CDR1 and CDR2 sequences are SEHNR and FQNEAQ (reference sequence). After removal of 3 bases from V and 2 bases from J, the junction contained 4 bases not matched to a gene. The CDR3 sequence is 16 residues long. Template material for amplifying TCR beta CDR3 regions consisted of RNA transcripts. During a first-round RT-PCR of the TCR CDR3, the HTBI primer set was used. TCRdb fed the multiplex PCR reads into MiXCR, producing one record per CDR3 protein. Among 200,000 to 250,000 distinct CDR3 sequences listed, about 15% were seen once.

The source material was blood. The TCR was taken from a young woman with Graves' ophthalmopathy. The chain couples TRBV7-9 to TRBJ2-6, with 7 positions matching TRBD2. CDR3 in DNA: TGTGCCAGCAGCTTTGGGGAGGGTGCTGGGGCCAACGTCCTGACTTTC. Protein product: CASSFGEGAGANVLTF.